This T cell receptor beta chain originates from a study of T cell responses to AZD1222 COVID-19 vaccine. The assay was immunoSEQ multiplex PCR, and TCRdb's table has in-frame clones only and misses some. The table shows tens of thousands of clones, with around 93% occurring only once. Trimming took 2 bases from V and 3 from J, leaving 11 bases between them. Germline-derived CDR1 and CDR2 are MDHEN and SYDVKM. CDR3 length: 15 amino acids. The TCR comes from an adult who received the AZD1222 COVID-19 vaccine. This chain uses TRBV28 with TRBJ2-1; the D is unclear. The sequenced sample was peripheral blood, obtained 28 days after the second AZD1222 dose. This CDR3 is CASSLTWVYYNEQFF. The CDR3 DNA reads TGTGCCAGCAGTTTAACGTGGGTCTACTACAATGAGCAGTTCTTC.